A single T cell receptor (beta chain) is shown here with its context. Its antigen is not known. The data belong to a study of cytomegalovirus exposure and HLA in healthy donors. The J segment lost 9 bases and the V segment lost 5 bases, leaving 6 bases of the junction unmatched. Germline V lookup: CDR1 SGHTA, CDR2 FQGTGA. CDR3 length: 14 amino acids. Study results and caveats: Some public TCRs appeared in many individuals, while most sequences were rare. As a later analysis showed, several of the most significant clusters appeared to be linked to common viral pathogens.

The PCR was carried out with 60 Vbeta primers and 13 Jbeta primers. Sequencing used immunoSEQ multiplex PCR; TCRdb keeps in-frame clones, though not all of them. The table records 150,000 to 200,000 clones, approximately 81% of them present only once. Specimen: PBMCs. The receptor was derived from a woman aged 25 to 39 in good health and CMV-seropositive. The chain employs TRBV7-3 and TRBJ1-6, with 8 bases fitting TRBD1. This chain's CDR3 is CASSRQGQGSPLHF. The CDR3 nucleotides are TGTGCCAGCAGCCGACAGGGGCAAGGTTCACCCCTCCACTTT.